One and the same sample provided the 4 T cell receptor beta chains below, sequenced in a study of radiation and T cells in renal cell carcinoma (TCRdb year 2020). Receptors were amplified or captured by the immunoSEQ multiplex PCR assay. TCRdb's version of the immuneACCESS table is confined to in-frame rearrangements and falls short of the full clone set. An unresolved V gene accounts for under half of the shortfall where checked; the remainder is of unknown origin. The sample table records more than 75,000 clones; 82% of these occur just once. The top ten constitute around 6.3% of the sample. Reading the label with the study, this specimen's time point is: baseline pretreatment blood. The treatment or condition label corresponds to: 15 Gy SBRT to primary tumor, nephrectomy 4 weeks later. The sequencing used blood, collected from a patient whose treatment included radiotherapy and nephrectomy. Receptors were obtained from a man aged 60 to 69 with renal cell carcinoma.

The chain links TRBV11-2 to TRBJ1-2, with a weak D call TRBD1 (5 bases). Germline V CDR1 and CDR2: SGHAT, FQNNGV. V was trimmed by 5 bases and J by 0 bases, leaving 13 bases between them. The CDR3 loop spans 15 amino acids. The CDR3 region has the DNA TGTGCCAGCAGCCACCCGGGACGGACTAACTATGGCTACACCTTC. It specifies CASSHPGRTNYGYTF.

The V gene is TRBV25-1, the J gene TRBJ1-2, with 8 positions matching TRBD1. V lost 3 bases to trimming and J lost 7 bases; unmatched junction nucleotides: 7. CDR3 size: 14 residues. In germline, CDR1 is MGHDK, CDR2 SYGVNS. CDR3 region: CASSDPTGVGGYTF. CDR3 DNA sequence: TGTGCCAGCAGTGACCCGACAGGGGTAGGTGGCTACACCTTC.

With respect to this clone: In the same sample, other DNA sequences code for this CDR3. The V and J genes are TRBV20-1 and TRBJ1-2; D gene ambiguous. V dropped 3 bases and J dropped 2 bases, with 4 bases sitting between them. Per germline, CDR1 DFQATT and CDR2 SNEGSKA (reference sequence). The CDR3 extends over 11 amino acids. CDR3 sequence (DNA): TGCAGTGCTAGCCCGAACTATGGCTACACCTTC. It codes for CSASPNYGYTF.

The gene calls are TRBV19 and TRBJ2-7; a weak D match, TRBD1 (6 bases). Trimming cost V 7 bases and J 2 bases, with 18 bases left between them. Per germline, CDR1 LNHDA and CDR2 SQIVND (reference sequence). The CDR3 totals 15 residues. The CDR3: CASIRGTVDPYEQYF. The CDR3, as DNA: TGTGCCAGTATCAGGGGAACGGTCGATCCCTACGAGCAGTACTTC.